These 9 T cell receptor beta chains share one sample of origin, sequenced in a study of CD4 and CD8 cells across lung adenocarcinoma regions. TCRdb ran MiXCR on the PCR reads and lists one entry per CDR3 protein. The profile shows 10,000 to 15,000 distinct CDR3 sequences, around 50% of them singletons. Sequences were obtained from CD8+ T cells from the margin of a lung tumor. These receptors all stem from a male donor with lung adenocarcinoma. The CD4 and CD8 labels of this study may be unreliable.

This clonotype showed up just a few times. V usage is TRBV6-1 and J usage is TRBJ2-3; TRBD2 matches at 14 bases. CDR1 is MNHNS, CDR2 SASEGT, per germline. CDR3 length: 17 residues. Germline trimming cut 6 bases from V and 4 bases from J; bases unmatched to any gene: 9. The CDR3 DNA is TGTGCCAGCAGCGCCCATTGGACTAGCGGGAGGTCAGATACGCAGTATTTT. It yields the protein CASSAHWTSGRSDTQYF.

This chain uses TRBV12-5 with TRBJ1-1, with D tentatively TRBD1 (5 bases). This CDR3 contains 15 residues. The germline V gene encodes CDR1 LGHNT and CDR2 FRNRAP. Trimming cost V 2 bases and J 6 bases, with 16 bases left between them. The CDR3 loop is CASGLTRTGGAEAFF. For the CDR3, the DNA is TGTGCTAGTGGTTTGACCAGGACTGGAGGGGCTGAAGCTTTCTTT.

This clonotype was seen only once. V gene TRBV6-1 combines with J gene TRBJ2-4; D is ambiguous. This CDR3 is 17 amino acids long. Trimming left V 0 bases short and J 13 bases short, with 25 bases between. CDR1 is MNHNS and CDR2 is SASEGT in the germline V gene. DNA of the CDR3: TGTGCCAGCAGTGAAGCGCTTCTTAGCCGAGCCGAAGTTTCCCAGTACTTC. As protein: CASSEALLSRAEVSQYF.

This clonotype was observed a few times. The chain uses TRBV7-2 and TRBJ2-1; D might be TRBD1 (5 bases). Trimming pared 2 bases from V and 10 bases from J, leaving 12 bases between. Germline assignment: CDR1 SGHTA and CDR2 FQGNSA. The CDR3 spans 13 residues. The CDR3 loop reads CASSLSRVYEQFF. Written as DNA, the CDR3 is TGTGCCAGCAGCTTATCCAGGGTATACGAGCAGTTCTTC.

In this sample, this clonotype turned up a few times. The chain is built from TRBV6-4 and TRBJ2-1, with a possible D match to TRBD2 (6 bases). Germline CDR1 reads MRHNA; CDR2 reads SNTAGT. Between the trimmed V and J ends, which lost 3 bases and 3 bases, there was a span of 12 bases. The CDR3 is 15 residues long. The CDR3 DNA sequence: TGTGCCAGCAGTGAGGTAGCGGCCCTCTACAATGAGCAGTTCTTC. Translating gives CASSEVAALYNEQFF.

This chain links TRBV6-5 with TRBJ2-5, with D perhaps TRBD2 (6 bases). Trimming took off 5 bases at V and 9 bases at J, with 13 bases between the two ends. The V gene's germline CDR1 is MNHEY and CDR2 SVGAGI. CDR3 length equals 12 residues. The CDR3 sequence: CASSTRRGSQYF. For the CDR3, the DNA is TGTGCCAGCAGTACCCGACGGGGGTCCCAGTACTTC.

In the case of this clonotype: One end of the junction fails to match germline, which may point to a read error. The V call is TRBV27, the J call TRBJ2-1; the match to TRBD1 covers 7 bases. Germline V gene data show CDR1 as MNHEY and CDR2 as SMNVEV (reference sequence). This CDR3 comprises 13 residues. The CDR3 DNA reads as TGTGCCAGCAGAACAGGGGCCACTAATGAGCGGTTCTTC. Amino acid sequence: CASRTGATNERFF.

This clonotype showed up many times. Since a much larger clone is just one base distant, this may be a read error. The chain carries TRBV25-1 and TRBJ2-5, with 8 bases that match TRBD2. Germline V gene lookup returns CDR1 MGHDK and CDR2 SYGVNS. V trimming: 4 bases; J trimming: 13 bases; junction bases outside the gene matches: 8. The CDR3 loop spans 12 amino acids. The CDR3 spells CASSGSGTSRYF. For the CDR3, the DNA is TGTGCCAGCAGTGGGTCCGGGACTAGTCGGTACTTC. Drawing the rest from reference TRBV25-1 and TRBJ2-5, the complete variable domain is EADIYQTPRYLVIGTGKKITLECSQTMGHDKMYWYQQDPGMELHLIHYSYGVNSTEKGDLSSESTVSRIRTEHFPLTLESARPSHTSQYLCASSGSGTSRYFGPGTRLLVL.

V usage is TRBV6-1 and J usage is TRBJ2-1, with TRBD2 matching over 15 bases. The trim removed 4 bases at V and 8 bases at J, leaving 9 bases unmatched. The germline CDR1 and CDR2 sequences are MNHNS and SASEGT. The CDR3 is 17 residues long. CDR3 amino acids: CASSGGLAGGLIHEQFF. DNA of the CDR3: TGTGCCAGCAGTGGGGGACTAGCGGGAGGCCTTATCCATGAGCAGTTCTTC.